This T cell receptor (beta chain) emerged from a study of T cells in Graves' hyperthyroidism and ophthalmopathy (dated by TCRdb to about 2019). For context, the study as a whole: A discovery cohort of around 98 patients, approximately 44 with Graves' ophthalmopathy and 55 to 60 with stable Graves' hyperthyroidism, was used to find distinguishing TCR V-J signatures. Prospective prediction of ophthalmopathy was tested in an independent validation cohort of some 20 hyperthyroidism patients and 15 to 17 patients who later progressed to ophthalmopathy. For training and testing, the 110 or so patients in the discovery cohort were randomly divided in a 7:3 ratio. Thyroid tissue and blood T-cell repertoires from six Graves' hyperthyroidism patients were also compared in the study. Following sampling, methimazole starting at 30 mg daily was given to hyperthyroidism patients, and high-dose intravenous methylprednisolone was given to ophthalmopathy patients. According to the paper, TCR Vbeta CDR3 sequencing was carried out on 135 peripheral blood samples, which came from over 40 ophthalmopathy, under 80 hyperthyroidism and approximately 17 progressor patients. The paper as a whole reports these results and caveats: Most expanded thyroid clonotypes (frequency above 0.001) were also detected in blood, a finding suggesting that blood repertoires may reflect thyroid immune responses. No statistical method was used to set the sample size in advance, and investigators knew the group allocation. A 13 V-J signature model separated ophthalmopathy from stable hyperthyroidism, with 87.88% sensitivity and roughly 82% specificity in cross-validation and 80%/75% in testing. In validation, the model predicted progression to ophthalmopathy a median of roughly six months before onset, with approximately 70% sensitivity and about 72% specificity.

The TCR beta CDR3 regions were amplified from RNA transcripts. The TCR CDR3 was subjected to a first round of RT-PCR using the HTBI primer set and the Qiagen OneStep RT-PCR kit. Libraries were constructed in a second round of multiplex PCR, after which size selection and purification were performed. The libraries were sequenced on an Illumina HiSeq2000 using paired-end 100 bp reads. The study's processing was this. SOAPnuke was used to process the raw data, removing reads that contained adapters or uncalled bases, had a mean Phred below 15, or lacked an exact match to the constant primer or identifier. COPE v1.2.5 was used to merge high-quality paired reads, and clonotypes were defined as unique nucleotide sequences. Clonotypes were aligned to IMGT TRBV, TRBD and TRBJ reference segments using MiTCR v1.1. Only V-J combinations with frequency above 0.0001, covering 99.2% of repertoires, were analysed. A TCS score was defined as the ratio of F50 (clonal expansion) to E x V (chaos), with BLOSUM62-based TCRdist applied between CDR3 peptides within each V-J. Welch's t-statistics and random forest reduced around 550 V-J features to 13, which were used in a naive Bayes classifier (R e1071). The Morisita-Horn index was used to measure how similar the thyroid and blood repertoires were. TCRdb ran its own pipeline on the public reads, namely fastp trimming at Q25 and MiXCR clone calling, and kept in-frame beta chains. Every entry covers one CDR3 protein and lists the most common genes and DNA from its rows. Here the V and J calls rest on TCRdb's processing, not on the authors' analysis. This sample comprises 500,000 to 800,000 distinct CDR3 sequences, 45% of them detected only once. The ten biggest clones cover about 7.7% of the sample.

Patients with uncontrolled infections, other autoimmune diseases, pregnancy or lactation were excluded. Clinical symptoms, serum thyroxine and TRAb, thyroid ultrasound, and orbital computed tomography formed the basis for the diagnoses. Total RNA was extracted using Trizol reagent, and RNA quality was assessed on an Agilent 2100 Bioanalyzer. Comment on this clonotype: Its antigen is still unknown. Just one base apart from a much larger clone, this may be a read error.

This sequence originates from an adult man with Graves' disease, either hyperthyroidism or ophthalmopathy (not recorded which). The sample was peripheral blood or thyroid tissue (not recorded which).

Read as DNA, the sequence is TGCGCCAGCAGTAACGTAGTACAGTCCGGAAACACCATATATTTT. This codes for CASSNVVQSGNTIYF. The chain is made from TRBV10-2 and TRBJ1-3, with an unclear D gene assignment. The germline V gene encodes CDR1 WSHSY and CDR2 SAAADI. From the cysteine up to the phenylalanine, the CDR3 has a length of 15 residues. Only the CDR3 portion is preserved as DNA: 45 bases, with reading frame beginning at the first base. At the junction V is shortened by 5 bases and J by 4 bases, with 15 bases in between.